This paragraph reports one T cell receptor (beta chain). No cognate antigen has been identified for it. No much larger clone exists at a distance of one base, and base qualities are not known. What the time point label conveys for this sample: new active TB diagnosis, blood taken before or within 7 days of starting treatment. Active tuberculosis patients were HIV-seronegative South African adults aged 18 years or older with a new diagnosis. Confirmation of active tuberculosis was based on positive sputum smear microscopy and/or a positive M. tuberculosis culture. Immunosequencing was performed on unsorted cryopreserved PBMC and covered about 100,000 T cells per clinical donor on average. This record belongs to a study of T cells in tuberculosis (dated by TCRdb to between 2018 and 2020). For the study in its entirety: The study combined CD1B tetramers and high-throughput TCR immunosequencing to characterize T cells specific for the mycobacterial lipid antigen glucose monomycolate (GMM). With ten people per group, a South African clinical cohort compared IGRA-negative adolescents, IGRA-positive adolescents with latent tuberculosis, and adults with active tuberculosis. PBMC from patients with active tuberculosis were archived either before the start of standard anti-tuberculosis treatment or within 7 days of starting that treatment. Findings and caveats that apply to the study as a whole: Which clinical samples got chosen depended on the availability of cryopreserved specimens, and the active tuberculosis cases were adults, whereas the controls were adolescents. Smaller NN-distances were partly driven by shorter CDR3-alpha lengths in active tuberculosis patients, and statistical significance was not reached for the TCR-beta difference. Compared with IGRA-negative controls, TCR-alpha repertoires from active tuberculosis had smaller mean NN-distances to GMM-specific TCRs, which suggests that these TCRs underwent clonal expansion. An accuracy of just under 90% (AUROC 0.90) was reached by a classifier using the diverse GMM-specific repertoire, compared with around 70% accuracy when GEM motif frequencies were used.

Relative to germline, V is 5 bases shorter and J is 1 base shorter, with 15 bases between their ends. According to the germline V gene, CDR1 reads MDHEN and CDR2 reads SYDVKM. Counted from cysteine to phenylalanine, this CDR3 has 16 amino acids. The only DNA kept is the CDR3, 48 bases in frame from the first base. The immunoSEQ multiplex PCR assay was used to generate TCR libraries, with TCR-beta and/or TCR-alpha/delta assays applied to each sample. The Illumina high-throughput platform was used to sequence the amplified TCR libraries. The study's own analysis went as follows. Clustering and dimensionality reduction relied on pairwise TCRdist distances among GMM-specific receptors from T cells that were either sorted ex vivo or expanded in vitro. Each clinical repertoire was assigned a mean NN-distance score, defined as the average TCRdist to the nearest 10% of tetramer-positive reference sequences. GEM TCR motif frequency was calculated as the fraction of unique TCRs that matched known GEM sequences by V/J usage and CDR3 length. Active tuberculosis was classified by linear discriminant analysis with leave-one-out cross-validation, implemented in scikit-learn. TCRdb carries this immuneACCESS record with in-frame sequences only. Its versions omit some clonotypes, under half of them owing to an unresolved V gene in the studies checked, with the rest unexplained. V and J calls and clone size follow that table, whereas D and trimming were derived from the DNA. For this sample the table gives tens of thousands of clones, of which about 92% were detected only once. 6.8% of the sample is held by the ten biggest clonotypes.

Sequenced material: PBMCs, taken at tuberculosis diagnosis. This TCR derives from an adult with tuberculosis. This chain joins TRBV28 to TRBJ2-1, and possibly TRBD2, on 6 matching bases. The CDR3 has the sequence CASSPRLVGSYNEQFF. The DNA reads TGTGCCAGCAGTCCCAGACTAGTCGGTTCCTACAATGAGCAGTTCTTC.